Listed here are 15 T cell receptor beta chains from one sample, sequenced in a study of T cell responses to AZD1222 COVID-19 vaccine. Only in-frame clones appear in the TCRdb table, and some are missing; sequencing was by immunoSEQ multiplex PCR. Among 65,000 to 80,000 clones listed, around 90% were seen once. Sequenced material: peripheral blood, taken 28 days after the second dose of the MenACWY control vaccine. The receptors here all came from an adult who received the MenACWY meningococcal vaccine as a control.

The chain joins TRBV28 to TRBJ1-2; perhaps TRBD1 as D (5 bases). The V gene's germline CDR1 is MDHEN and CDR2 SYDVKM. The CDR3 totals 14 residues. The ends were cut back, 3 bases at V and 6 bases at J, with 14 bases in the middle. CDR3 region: CASSFTPRANGYTF. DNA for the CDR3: TGTGCCAGCAGTTTTACCCCCAGGGCGAATGGCTACACCTTC.

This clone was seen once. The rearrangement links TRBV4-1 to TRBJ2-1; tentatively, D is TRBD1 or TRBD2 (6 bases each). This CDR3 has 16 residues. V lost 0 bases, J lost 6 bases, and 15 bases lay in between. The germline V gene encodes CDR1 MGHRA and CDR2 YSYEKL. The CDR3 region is CASSQDLEGGPNEQFF. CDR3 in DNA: TGCGCCAGCAGCCAAGATCTCGAGGGGGGCCCCAATGAGCAGTTCTTC.

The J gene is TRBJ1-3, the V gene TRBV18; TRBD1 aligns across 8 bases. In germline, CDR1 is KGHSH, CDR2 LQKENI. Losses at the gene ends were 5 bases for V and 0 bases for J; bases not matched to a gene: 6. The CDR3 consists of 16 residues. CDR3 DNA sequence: TGTGCCAGCTCAAAAACAGGGGGTGACTCTGGAAACACCATATATTTT. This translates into CASSKTGGDSGNTIYF.

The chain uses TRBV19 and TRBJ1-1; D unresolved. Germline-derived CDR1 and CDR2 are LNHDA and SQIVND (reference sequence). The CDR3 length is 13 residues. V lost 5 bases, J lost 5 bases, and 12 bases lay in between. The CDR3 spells CASSPSAATEAFF. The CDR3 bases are TGTGCCAGTAGTCCTTCCGCGGCGACTGAAGCTTTCTTT.

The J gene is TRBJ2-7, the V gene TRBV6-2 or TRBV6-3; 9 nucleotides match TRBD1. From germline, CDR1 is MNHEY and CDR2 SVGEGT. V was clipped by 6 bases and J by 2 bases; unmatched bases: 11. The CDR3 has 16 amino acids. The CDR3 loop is CASSDPNRQGAYEQYF. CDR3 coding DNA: TGTGCCAGCAGCGACCCGAATCGACAGGGGGCCTACGAGCAGTACTTC.

For the CDR3, the DNA is TGTGCCAGCAGTCCGCAGGGAAACTATAATTCACCCCTCCACTTT. Protein sequence: CASSPQGNYNSPLHF. This chain connects TRBV3-1 (or the pseudogene TRBV3-2) to TRBJ1-6; D is possibly TRBD1 (5 bases). V was shortened by 6 bases and J by 3 bases, with 12 bases between the two germline ends. CDR3 length equals 15 residues. Germline loops: CDR1 LGHDT, CDR2 YNNKEL (reference sequence).

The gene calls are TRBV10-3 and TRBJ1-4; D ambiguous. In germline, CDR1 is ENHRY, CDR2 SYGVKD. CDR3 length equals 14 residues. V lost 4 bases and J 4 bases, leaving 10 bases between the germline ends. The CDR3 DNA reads TGTGCCATCAGTGCGGACGGAAATAATGAAAAACTGTTTTTT. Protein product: CAISADGNNEKLFF.

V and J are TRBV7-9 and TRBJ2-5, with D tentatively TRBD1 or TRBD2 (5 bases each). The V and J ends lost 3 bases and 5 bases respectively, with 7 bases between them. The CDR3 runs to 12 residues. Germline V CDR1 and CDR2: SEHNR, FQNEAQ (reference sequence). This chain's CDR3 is CASSLGEETQYF. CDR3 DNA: TGTGCCAGCAGCTTGGGGGAGGAGACCCAGTACTTC.

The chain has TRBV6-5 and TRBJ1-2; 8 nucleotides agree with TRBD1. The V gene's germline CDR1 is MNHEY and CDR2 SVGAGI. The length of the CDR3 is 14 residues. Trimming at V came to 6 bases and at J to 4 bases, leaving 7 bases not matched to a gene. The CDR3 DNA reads TGTGCCAGCAGGGACAGGGAACCCCCCTATGGCTACACCTTC. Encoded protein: CASRDREPPYGYTF.

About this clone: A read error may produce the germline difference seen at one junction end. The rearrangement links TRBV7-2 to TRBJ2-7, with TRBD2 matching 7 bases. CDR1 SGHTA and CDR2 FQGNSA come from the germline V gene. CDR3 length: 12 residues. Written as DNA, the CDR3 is TGTGCCAGCAGCCCCCGGCGCGGGAGTTTAAACTTC. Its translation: CASSPRRGSLNF.

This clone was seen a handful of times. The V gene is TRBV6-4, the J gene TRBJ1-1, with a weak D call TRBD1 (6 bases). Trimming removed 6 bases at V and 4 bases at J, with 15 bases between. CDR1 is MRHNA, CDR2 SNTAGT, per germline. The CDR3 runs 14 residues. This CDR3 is CASRESGVATEAFF. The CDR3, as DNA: TGTGCCAGCAGAGAATCAGGGGTCGCCACTGAAGCTTTCTTT.

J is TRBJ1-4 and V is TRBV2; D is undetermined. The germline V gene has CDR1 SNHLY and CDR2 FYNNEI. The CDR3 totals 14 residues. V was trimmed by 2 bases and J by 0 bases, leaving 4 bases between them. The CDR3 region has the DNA TGTGCCAGCAGTGAAACTGCAACTAATGAAAAACTGTTTTTT. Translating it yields CASSETATNEKLFF.

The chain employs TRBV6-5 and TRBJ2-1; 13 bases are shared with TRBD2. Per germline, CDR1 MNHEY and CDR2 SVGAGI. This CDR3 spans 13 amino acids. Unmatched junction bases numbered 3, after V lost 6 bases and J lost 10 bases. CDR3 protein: CASRLAGGEEQFF. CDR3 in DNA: TGTGCCAGCAGACTAGCGGGAGGGGAGGAGCAGTTCTTC.

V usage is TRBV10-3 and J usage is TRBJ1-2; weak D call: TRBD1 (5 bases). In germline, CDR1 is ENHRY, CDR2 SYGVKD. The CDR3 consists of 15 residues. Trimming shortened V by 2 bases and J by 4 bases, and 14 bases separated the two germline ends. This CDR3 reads CAISELGGAVYGYTF. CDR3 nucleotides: TGTGCCATCAGTGAGCTTGGGGGAGCGGTCTATGGCTACACCTTC.

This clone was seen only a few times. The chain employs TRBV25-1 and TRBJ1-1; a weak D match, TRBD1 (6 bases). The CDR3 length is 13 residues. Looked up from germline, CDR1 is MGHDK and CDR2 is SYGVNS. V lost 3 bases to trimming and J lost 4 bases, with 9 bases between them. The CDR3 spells CASSEGGGTEAFF. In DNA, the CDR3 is TGTGCCAGCAGTGAGGGGGGCGGCACTGAAGCTTTCTTT.